One sample yielded the 5 T cell receptor beta chains listed below, sequenced in a study of blood T cell repertoires in COVID-19. The method was immunoSEQ multiplex PCR; TCRdb's version includes in-frame clones alone and lacks a portion of them. The sample has roughly 180,000 clones; over 80% are singletons. The sample taken for sequencing was peripheral blood. These receptors all come from a woman between 35 and 50 years old with COVID-19, enrolled during active disease.

This clone has more than one count but fewer than ten. This sequence joins TRBV6-1 and TRBJ1-5, with no clear D. CDR3 length: 15 amino acids. Germline assignment: CDR1 MNHNS and CDR2 SASEGT. V dropped 3 bases and J dropped 4 bases, with 13 bases sitting between them. The CDR3 loop is CASSDIRSGNQPQHF. CDR3 in DNA: TGTGCCAGCAGTGACATACGCTCGGGAAATCAGCCCCAGCATTTT.

The chain joins TRBV7-2 to TRBJ1-1; TRBD1 matches 9 bases. This CDR3 has 17 amino acids. V gave up 1 base and J gave up 0 bases; unmatched junction bases: 6. CDR1 is SGHTA and CDR2 is FQGNSA in the germline V gene. CDR3 nucleotide sequence: TGTGCCAGCAGCTTAGTGGGACAGGGATTCATGAACACTGAAGCTTTCTTT. Translating gives CASSLVGQGFMNTEAFF.

The rearrangement links TRBV6-5 to TRBJ2-1; 9 bases align to TRBD2. Per germline, CDR1 MNHEY and CDR2 SVGAGI. The CDR3 is 14 amino acids. V lost 7 bases and J lost 10; bases outside the gene matches: 11. The CDR3 spells CASTHLAGGLEQFF. The CDR3 DNA is TGTGCCAGCACCCACCTGGCGGGGGGGCTCGAGCAGTTCTTC.

The chain links TRBV5-1 to TRBJ2-7; 9 nucleotides line up with TRBD1. The germline CDR1 and CDR2 sequences are SGHRS and YFSETQ. J lost 4 bases, V lost 4 bases, and 6 bases had no gene match. There are 14 residues in the CDR3. DNA for the CDR3: TGCGCCAGCAGCAGGGACAGGGCCTTTTACGAGCAGTACTTC. It yields the protein CASSRDRAFYEQYF.

V and J are TRBV5-1 and TRBJ2-2, with D possibly matching TRBD2 (5 bases). The CDR3 loop spans 15 amino acids. Germline V gives CDR1 SGHRS, CDR2 YFSETQ. The V gene lost 0 bases and the J gene lost 4 bases, with 10 bases spanning the gap. The CDR3 region has the DNA TGCGCCAGCAGCTTGGGGGCGGCGGGCACCGGGGAGCTGTTTTTT. Translating gives CASSLGAAGTGELFF.